The 5 T cell receptor beta chains below were found in one sample sequenced in a study of OX40 agonist ivuxolimab in advanced cancers. The protocol was immunoSEQ multiplex PCR, while the TCRdb copy is restricted to in-frame clones and leaves out a portion. Of approximately 100,000 clones in the sample, approximately 85% were seen once. Source: CD4+ or CD8+ T cells sorted from blood, taken in a trial of the OX40 agonist ivuxolimab. These receptors all come from an adult with an advanced solid tumor such as melanoma, head and neck, liver or kidney cancer.

The chain joins TRBV28 to TRBJ1-1, with a weak D call TRBD1 (5 bases). Germline V gene lookup returns CDR1 MDHEN and CDR2 SYDVKM. The CDR3 spans 14 residues. V dropped 1 base and J dropped 8 bases, with 14 bases sitting between them. The CDR3 nucleotides are TGTGCCAGCAGTTTATTTTTTGGGACGCCCGAAGCTTTCTTT. This gives the protein CASSLFFGTPEAFF.

The chain uses TRBV7-9 and TRBJ2-1; D uncertain. This CDR3 spans 15 amino acids. Trimming stripped 0 bases from V and 0 bases from J, with 6 bases between. From germline, CDR1 is SEHNR and CDR2 FQNEAQ (reference sequence). CDR3 amino acids: CASSLAMGSYNEQFF. DNA of the CDR3: TGTGCCAGCAGCTTAGCGATGGGCTCCTACAATGAGCAGTTCTTC. Variable domain in full (rest from reference TRBV7-9 and TRBJ2-1): DTGVSQNPRHKITKRGQNVTFRCDPISEHNRLYWYRQTLGQGPEFLTYFQNEAQLEKSRLLSDRFSAERPKGSFSTLEIQRTEQGDSAMYLCASSLAMGSYNEQFFGPGTRLTVL.

CDR3 residues: CASSSTRQGLSDEQYF. CDR3 sequence (DNA): TGTGCCAGCAGCTCCACCAGACAGGGACTATCTGACGAGCAGTACTTC. The rearrangement joins TRBV7-8 to TRBJ2-5; either TRBD1 or TRBD2 may supply D (7 bases each). The J call is doubtful: the DNA matches TRBJ2-7 better. Germline-derived CDR1 and CDR2 are SGHVS and FQNEAQ. The CDR3 has 16 residues.

The chain combines TRBV4-1 with TRBJ1-1; a weak D match, TRBD1 (6 bases). Germline CDR1 MGHRA, CDR2 YSYEKL. This CDR3 has 15 residues. V was trimmed by 3 bases and J by 1 base, leaving 12 bases between them. The CDR3 DNA reads TGCGCCAGCAGCCACCCTGACAGGCCGAACACTGAAGCTTTCTTT. Protein product: CASSHPDRPNTEAFF.

The chain employs TRBV6-5 and TRBJ1-4; TRBD1 is a possible D gene (5 bases). Trimming removed 6 bases at V and 1 base at J, with 9 bases between. The germline V gene encodes CDR1 MNHEY and CDR2 SVGAGI. The CDR3 sequence is 14 residues long. The CDR3 coding sequence is TGTGCCAGCAGCTATGGGGGAACTAATGAAAAACTGTTTTTT. Amino acids: CASSYGGTNEKLFF.